The 5 T cell receptor beta chains below all came from one sample that was sequenced in a study of T cells in Graves' hyperthyroidism and ophthalmopathy. TCR beta CDR3 region amplification was performed from RNA transcripts. When the TCR CDR3 underwent first-round RT-PCR, the HTBI primer set was used. Each CDR3 protein gets one entry after TCRdb re-called the multiplex PCR reads with MiXCR. Of 300,000 to 400,000 distinct CDR3 sequences listed, roughly 23% are singletons. The specimen was blood. The source of these receptors is a woman in her 50s with Graves' hyperthyroidism.

A note on this clonotype: A much larger clonotype is one base distant, so this may be a read error. The CDR3 sequence: CASNQPSGGKHEQYF. CDR3 bases: TGTGCCAGCAACCAACCTAGCGGGGGGAAGCACGAGCAGTACTTC. The chain uses TRBV2 and TRBJ2-7, with 11 bases matching TRBD2. Germline V gene lookup returns CDR1 SNHLY and CDR2 FYNNEI. CDR3 length: 15 amino acids. The V gene end was trimmed by 7 bases and the J gene end by 5 bases; junction bases not matched to a gene: 10.

This clonotype was counted only a few times. The chain recombines TRBV20-1 with TRBJ2-7; tentatively, D is TRBD2 (5 bases). V was shortened by 3 bases and J by 3 bases, with 6 bases between the two germline ends. The CDR3 is 11 residues long. Looked up from germline, CDR1 is DFQATT and CDR2 is SNEGSKA (reference sequence). In DNA form, the CDR3 reads TGCAGTGCTAGCGGGAACTACGAGCAGTACTTC. As protein: CSASGNYEQYF.

This clonotype showed up just a few times. The chain links TRBV20-1 to TRBJ2-7; 10 nucleotides match TRBD2. The J segment lost 1 base and the V segment lost 1 base, leaving 1 base of the junction unmatched. CDR1 and CDR2 from the germline V gene are DFQATT and SNEGSKA (reference sequence). There are 14 residues in the CDR3. The DNA for the CDR3 is TGCAGTGCTAGAGCTAGCGGGGGTTCCTACGAGCAGTACTTC. This sequence encodes CSARASGGSYEQYF.

This clonotype is a singleton in its sample. The chain couples TRBV28 to TRBJ2-6; D unresolved. This CDR3 is 12 amino acids long. V lost 10 bases, J lost 4 bases, and 8 bases lay in between. Germline CDR1 reads MDHEN; CDR2 reads SYDVKM. CDR3: CATYSGANVLTF. The CDR3 DNA is TGTGCCACATACTCCGGGGCCAACGTCCTGACTTTC.

The CDR3 region is CASWDREAYNEQFF. CDR3 bases: TGTGCCAGCTGGGACAGGGAGGCCTACAATGAGCAGTTCTTC. The gene calls are TRBV6-1 and TRBJ2-1, with 9 positions matching TRBD1. The CDR3 loop spans 14 amino acids. The germline gives CDR1 MNHNS, CDR2 SASEGT. V shed 8 bases, J shed 2 bases, and the junction held 4 bases outside the gene matches.